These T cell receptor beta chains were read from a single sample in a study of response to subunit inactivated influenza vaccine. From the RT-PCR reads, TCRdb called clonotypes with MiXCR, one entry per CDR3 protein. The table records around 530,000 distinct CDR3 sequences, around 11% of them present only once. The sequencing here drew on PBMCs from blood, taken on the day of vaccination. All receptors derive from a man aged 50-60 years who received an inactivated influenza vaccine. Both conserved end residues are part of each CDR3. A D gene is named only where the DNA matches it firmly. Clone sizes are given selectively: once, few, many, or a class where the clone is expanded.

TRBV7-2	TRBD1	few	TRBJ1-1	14	CASTPLGTALGAFF	TGTGCCAGCACACCCTTGGGGACAGCCCTTGGAGCTTTCTTT
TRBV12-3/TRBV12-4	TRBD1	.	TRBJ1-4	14	CASKTGGAYEKLFF	TGTGCCAGCAAGACAGGGGGCGCGTATGAAAAACTGTTTTTT
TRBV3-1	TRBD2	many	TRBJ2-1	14	CASSHDTSVNEQFF	TGTGCCAGCAGCCATGATACTAGCGTGAATGAGCAGTTCTTC
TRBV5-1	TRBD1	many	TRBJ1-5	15	CARPRSGQGGRPQHF	TGCGCCAGACCTCGATCGGGACAGGGGGGCCGGCCCCAGCATTTT
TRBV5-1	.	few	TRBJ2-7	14	CASGGPPNHYEQYF	TGCGCCAGCGGTGGACCCCCGAACCACTACGAGCAGTACTTC
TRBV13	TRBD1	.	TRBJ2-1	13	CASTGGLNNEQFF	TGTGCCAGTACAGGGGGTCTGAACAATGAGCAGTTCTTC
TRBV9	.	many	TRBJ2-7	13	CASSSGQSYEQYF	TGTGCCAGCAGCTCCGGACAGAGCTACGAGCAGTACTTC
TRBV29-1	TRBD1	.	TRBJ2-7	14	CSVEVGQGRYEQYF	TGCAGCGTTGAGGTGGGACAGGGCCGATACGAGCAGTACTTC
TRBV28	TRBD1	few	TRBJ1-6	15	CASSLPGQRNSPLHF	TGTGCCAGCAGTTTACCGGGACAGCGAAATTCACCCCTCCACTTT
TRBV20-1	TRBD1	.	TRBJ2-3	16	CCASSTGTGKTDTQYF	TGCTGTGCTAGTTCCACCGGGACAGGGAAGACAGATACGCAGTATTTT
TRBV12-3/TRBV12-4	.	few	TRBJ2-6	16	CASSSPGWTGANVLTF	TGTGCCAGCAGTTCTCCCGGGTGGACTGGGGCCAACGTCCTGACTTTC
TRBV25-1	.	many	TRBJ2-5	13	CASREPGKETQYF	TGTGCCAGCAGAGAACCCGGCAAGGAGACCCAGTACTTC
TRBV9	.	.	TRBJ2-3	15	CASSVAHPGTDTQYF	TGTGCCAGCAGCGTAGCCCACCCTGGTACCGATACGCAGTATTTT
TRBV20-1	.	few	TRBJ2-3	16	CSASAPGPTVYDTQYF	TGCAGTGCTAGTGCCCCAGGGCCCACGGTGTACGATACGCAGTATTTT
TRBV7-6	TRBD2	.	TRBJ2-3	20	CASSLAELAGGLLGTDTQYF	TGTGCCAGCAGCTTAGCCGAACTAGCGGGAGGCCTGCTGGGCACAGATACGCAGTATTTT
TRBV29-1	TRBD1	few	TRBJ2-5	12	CSAYRGRETQYF	TGCAGCGCGTACAGGGGGAGAGAGACCCAGTACTTC
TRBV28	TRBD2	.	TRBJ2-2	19	CASSLIQASGGEIPGEPFF	TGTGCCAGCAGTTTAATCCAGGCTAGCGGGGGGGAAATACCCGGGGAGCCGTTTTTT
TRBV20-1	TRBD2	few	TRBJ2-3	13	CSAVLAGPDTQYF	TGCAGTGCCGTCTTAGCGGGACCAGATACGCAGTATTTT
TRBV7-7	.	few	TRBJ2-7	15	CASSLRPSSFYEQYF	TGTGCCAGCAGCTTACGGCCAAGCTCCTTCTACGAGCAGTACTTC
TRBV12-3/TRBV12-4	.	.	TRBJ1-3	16	CASSQGQLFSGNTIYF	TGTGCCAGCAGTCAAGGACAGTTGTTCTCTGGAAACACCATATATTTT
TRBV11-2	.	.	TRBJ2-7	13	CASTSADSYEQYF	TGTGCCAGCACCTCAGCGGACTCCTACGAGCAGTACTTC
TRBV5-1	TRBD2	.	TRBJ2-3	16	CASSSQSGGRTDTQYF	TGCGCCAGCAGTTCCCAAAGCGGGGGGCGCACAGATACGCAGTATTTT
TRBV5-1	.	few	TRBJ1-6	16	CASSLALASQGSPLHF	TGCGCCAGCAGCTTGGCCTTGGCGTCTCAGGGGTCACCCCTCCACTTT
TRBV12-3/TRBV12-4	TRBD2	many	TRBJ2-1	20	CASSFISGGARSLAYNEQFF	TGTGCCAGCAGTTTTATTAGCGGGGGGGCAAGGTCCCTCGCCTACAATGAGCAGTTCTTC
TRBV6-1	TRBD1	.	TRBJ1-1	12	CAITGVQTEAFF	TGTGCCATCACAGGGGTACAAACTGAAGCTTTCTTT
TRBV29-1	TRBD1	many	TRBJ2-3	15	CSVRRDRGITDTQYF	TGCAGCGTTCGCCGGGACAGGGGAATTACAGATACGCAGTATTTT
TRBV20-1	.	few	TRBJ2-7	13	CSAIDSIIHEQYF	TGCAGTGCAATAGACAGTATCATCCACGAGCAGTACTTC
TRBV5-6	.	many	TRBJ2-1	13	CASSLAGIDEQFF	TGTGCCAGCAGCTTGGCCGGAATCGATGAGCAGTTCTTC
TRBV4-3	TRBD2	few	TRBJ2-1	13	CASSQTTSGEQFF	TGCGCCAGCAGCCAGACAACTAGCGGGGAGCAGTTCTTC
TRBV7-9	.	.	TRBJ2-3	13	CATKHDTRDTQYF	TGTGCCACCAAACACGATACCCGGGATACGCAGTATTTT
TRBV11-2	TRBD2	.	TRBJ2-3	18	CASSLLAGGPKSTDTQYF	TGTGCCAGCAGCCTTCTAGCGGGGGGCCCTAAGAGCACAGATACGCAGTATTTT